The next 24 T cell receptor beta chains were all read from a single sample in a study of spatial heterogeneity in lung cancer. TCRdb ran MiXCR on the 5' RACE reads and lists one entry per CDR3 protein. The table shows tens of thousands of distinct CDR3 sequences, with roughly 10% occurring only once. As to time point: sample taken at primary tumor resection. Whole RNA came from tumor, nontumor lung or frozen PBMC and was sequenced without being sorted. The sample was PBMCs, taken at surgery. All receptors derive from a male donor with early-stage non-small cell lung cancer.

This clonotype was seen repeatedly, ten times or more. V gene TRBV5-1 combines with J gene TRBJ2-1; TRBD2 might be the D (6 bases). The CDR3 runs 15 residues. Per the germline V gene, CDR1 is SGHRS and CDR2 is YFSETQ. V was cut by 1 base and J by 8 bases, with 16 bases left in between. The CDR3 DNA is TGCGCCAGCAGCTTGCTAGCGAACCGTGAGGATGAGCAGTTCTTC. Amino acid sequence: CASSLLANREDEQFF.

This clonotype was detected a few times. The chain joins TRBV28 to TRBJ2-3, with 7 bases lining up with TRBD2. Trimming cost V 4 bases and J 0 bases; bases outside gene matches: 10. The CDR3 length is 17 residues. Germline V gene data show CDR1 as MDHEN and CDR2 as SYDVKM. CDR3 sequence: CASSSPTAGDSTDTQYF. In nucleotides, the CDR3 is TGTGCCAGCAGTTCCCCCACCGCGGGAGACAGCACAGATACGCAGTATTTT.

This clonotype was found a few times. V usage is TRBV5-1 and J usage is TRBJ2-3, with TRBD2 matching over 8 bases. CDR3 length: 16 amino acids. Germline CDR1 is SGHRS and CDR2 is YFSETQ. Trimming removed 5 bases from V and 3 bases from J; junction bases left unmatched: 11. The chain's CDR3 is CASSNPSGGGTDTQYF. The CDR3 nucleotides are TGCGCCAGCAGTAATCCGAGCGGGGGCGGAACAGATACGCAGTATTTT. Combining the CDR3 with reference TRBV5-1 and TRBJ2-3 gives the whole variable domain KAGVTQTPRYLIKTRGQQVTLSCSPISGHRSVSWYQQTPGQGLQFLFEYFSETQRNKGNFPGRFSGRQFSNSRSEMNVSTLELGDSALYLCASSNPSGGGTDTQYFGPGTRLTVL.

This clonotype was seen more than once but under ten times. The rearrangement links TRBV7-2 to TRBJ1-1; 7 bases match TRBD1. V gave up 5 bases and J gave up 6 bases; unmatched junction bases: 15. The CDR3 contains 16 residues. Germline V gene lookup returns CDR1 SGHTA and CDR2 FQGNSA. The CDR3 loop is CASSPRRTGVRPEAFF. CDR3 coding DNA: TGTGCCAGCAGCCCGAGGAGGACAGGAGTAAGGCCTGAAGCTTTCTTT.

CDR3 loop: CASSLISEETQYF. Here the CDR3 DNA reads TGTGCCAGCAGCTTAATTAGTGAGGAGACCCAGTACTTC. V is TRBV5-5 and J is TRBJ2-5, with D hard to call. Germline CDR1 is SGHKS and CDR2 is YYEKEE (reference sequence). Trimming left V 2 bases short and J 5 bases short, with 10 bases between. This CDR3 contains 13 residues.

V usage is TRBV29-1 and J usage is TRBJ1-1; 9 nucleotides agree with TRBD1. The CDR3 has 14 amino acids. The germline V gene encodes CDR1 SQVTM and CDR2 ANQGSEA. CDR3 in DNA: TGCAATAGCGTTGGGGGACAGGGTGGAACTGAAGCTTTCTTT. It translates to CNSVGGQGGTEAFF.

This clonotype has more than one count but fewer than ten. This chain joins TRBV20-1 and TRBJ2-7; 10 bases align to TRBD1. The CDR3 extends over 14 amino acids. Germline V gene data show CDR1 as DFQATT and CDR2 as SNEGSKA (reference sequence). V lost 0 bases, J lost 2 bases, and 1 base stayed unmatched. The CDR3 region is CSARETGGPYEQYF. CDR3 nucleotides: TGCAGTGCTAGAGAGACAGGGGGCCCCTACGAGCAGTACTTC.

In this sample, this clonotype turned up a few times. This chain links TRBV12-3 or TRBV12-4 with TRBJ2-3, with 10 bases identical to TRBD2. This CDR3 contains 16 residues. The ends lost 7 bases at V and 7 bases at J; junction bases unmatched: 14. CDR3 in amino acids: CASTLSSGGPTNTQYF. In nucleotides, the CDR3 is TGTGCCAGCACCCTCAGTAGCGGGGGGCCGACAAATACGCAGTATTTT.

This clonotype was found a few times. This chain links TRBV7-9 with TRBJ1-1; tentative D call: TRBD1 (6 bases). Germline loops: CDR1 SEHNR, CDR2 FQNEAQ (reference sequence). Deletions cut 1 base from V and 6 bases from J, with 9 bases between. This CDR3 is 13 amino acids long. The CDR3 loop is CASSLEGQSEAFF. The CDR3 bases are TGTGCCAGCAGCTTAGAAGGACAGTCTGAAGCTTTCTTT. Full variable domain (outside the CDR3, taken from reference TRBV7-9 and TRBJ1-1): DTGVSQNPRHKITKRGQNVTFRCDPISEHNRLYWYRQTLGQGPEFLTYFQNEAQLEKSRLLSDRFSAERPKGSFSTLEIQRTEQGDSAMYLCASSLEGQSEAFFGQGTRLTVV.

This clonotype was counted a few times. The chain has TRBV9 and TRBJ2-5, with D uncertain. The CDR3 spans 14 residues. Germline CDR1 is SGDLS and CDR2 is YYNGEE. The V and J ends lost 1 base and 5 bases respectively, with 12 bases between them. The CDR3, as DNA: TGTGCCAGCAGCGTATACCCCTCCGCGGAGACCCAGTACTTC. Encoded protein: CASSVYPSAETQYF.

This clonotype was observed at least ten times. The V and J genes are TRBV6-5 and TRBJ2-1; D may match TRBD1 or TRBD2 (7 bases each). Trimming shortened V by 5 bases and J by 7 bases, and 18 bases separated the two germline ends. The CDR3 is 15 residues long. CDR1 is MNHEY, CDR2 SVGAGI, per germline. DNA of the CDR3: TGTGCCAGCAGTCCAATCGACAGGGAGGGGAATGAGCAGTTCTTC. Encoded protein: CASSPIDREGNEQFF.

This clonotype showed up many times. The chain employs TRBV3-1 and TRBJ2-1; D possibly corresponds to TRBD2 (6 bases). There are 13 residues in the CDR3. V dropped 6 bases and J dropped 7 bases, with 13 bases sitting between them. Germline V gene data show CDR1 as LGHDT and CDR2 as YNNKEL (reference sequence). The CDR3: CASRRRGENEQFF. The CDR3 region has the DNA TGTGCCAGCAGAAGGCGGGGAGAAAATGAGCAGTTCTTC.

This clonotype came up a few times. The genes are TRBV3-1 and TRBJ1-3, with D perhaps TRBD1 (6 bases). The V gene's germline CDR1 is LGHDT and CDR2 YNNKEL (reference sequence). CDR3 length: 14 amino acids. V shed 4 bases and J shed 0 bases, with 7 bases lying between them. Here the CDR3 DNA reads TGTGCCAGCAGCCTGACAGGCTCTGGAAACACCATATATTTT. Translated, it gives CASSLTGSGNTIYF.

There are many counts of this clonotype. This chain joins TRBV6-6 and TRBJ2-7, with 10 bases aligning to TRBD1. This CDR3 region has 15 residues. The J segment lost 0 bases and the V segment lost 5 bases, leaving 4 bases of the junction unmatched. Germline loops: CDR1 MNHNY, CDR2 SVGAGI (reference sequence). DNA for the CDR3: TGTGCCAGCAGTCCCGGGACAGGGGTCTCCTACGAGCAGTACTTC. It is translated as CASSPGTGVSYEQYF.

The chain carries TRBV25-1 and TRBJ1-1; possibly TRBD1 for D (5 bases). Germline loops: CDR1 MGHDK, CDR2 SYGVNS. V was pared by 5 bases and J by 11 bases, with 12 bases between. The CDR3 is 11 amino acids. CDR3 loop: CASSLRGEAFF. In DNA form, the CDR3 reads TGTGCCAGCAGTCTGAGGGGAGAGGCTTTCTTT. Full variable domain (rest looked up from reference TRBV25-1 and TRBJ1-1): EADIYQTPRYLVIGTGKKITLECSQTMGHDKMYWYQQDPGMELHLIHYSYGVNSTEKGDLSSESTVSRIRTEHFPLTLESARPSHTSQYLCASSLRGEAFFGQGTRLTVV.

This clonotype has just a few counts. The rearrangement links TRBV18 to TRBJ2-7; 11 bases match TRBD2. The germline CDR1 and CDR2 sequences are KGHSH and LQKENI. The CDR3 length is 15 residues. Trimming cost V 1 base and J 4 bases; bases outside gene matches: 3. CDR3 sequence: CASSPRASGRYEQYF. The DNA for the CDR3 is TGTGCCAGCTCACCACGGGCTAGCGGGAGGTACGAGCAGTACTTC.

This clonotype occurred a few times. V and J are TRBV5-1 and TRBJ2-7; 10 bases match TRBD2. This CDR3 comprises 15 residues. Germline lookup yields CDR1 SGHRS and CDR2 YFSETQ. The junction had 9 bases not matched to a gene; V was cut back by 2 bases and J by 7 bases. The CDR3 sequence: CASSFPSGRGGEQYF. The CDR3 nucleotides are TGCGCCAGCAGCTTCCCCAGCGGGAGGGGAGGGGAGCAGTACTTC.

In this sample, this clonotype turned up a few times. The chain recombines TRBV2 with TRBJ2-2; D gene unclear. The germline V gene encodes CDR1 SNHLY and CDR2 FYNNEI. The CDR3 sequence is 13 residues long. Trimming took 7 bases from V and 1 from J, leaving 7 bases between them. The DNA for the CDR3 is TGTGCCAGCAACGGGCGGAACACCGGGGAGCTGTTTTTT. It encodes CASNGRNTGELFF. Together with reference TRBV2 and TRBJ2-2, the CDR3 gives the full variable domain: EPEVTQTPSHQVTQMGQEVILRCVPISNHLYFYWYRQILGQKVEFLVSFYNNEISEKSEIFDDQFSVERPDGSNFTLKIRSTKLEDSAMYFCASNGRNTGELFFGEGSRLTVL.

V usage is TRBV7-2 and J usage is TRBJ1-2; a weak D match, TRBD1 (6 bases). Trimming cost V 1 base and J 4 bases, with 10 bases left between them. The CDR3 is 14 amino acids. The germline V gene encodes CDR1 SGHTA and CDR2 FQGNSA. CDR3 protein: CASSLDRGLYGYTF. In DNA, the CDR3 is TGTGCCAGCAGCTTAGATCGGGGGCTCTATGGCTACACCTTC. The full variable domain, its missing parts supplied by reference TRBV7-2 and TRBJ1-2, is GAGVSQSPSNKVTEKGKDVELRCDPISGHTALYWYRQSLGQGLEFLIYFQGNSAPDKSGLPSDRFSAERTGGSVSTLTIQRTQQEDSAVYLCASSLDRGLYGYTFGSGTRLTVV.

This clonotype was recorded many times. The chain carries TRBV7-2 and TRBJ2-5; TRBD2 aligns across 11 bases. This CDR3 has 16 residues. Germline V gene lookup returns CDR1 SGHTA and CDR2 FQGNSA. V dropped 1 base and J dropped 2; count of bases not matched to a gene: 3. The CDR3 DNA is TGTGCCAGCAGCTTAGGGCTAGCGGGAGGTCAAGAGACCCAGTACTTC. This codes for CASSLGLAGGQETQYF.

Note on this clonotype: A much larger clone differs by one base, so this may be a read error. The V gene is TRBV29-1, the J gene TRBJ2-7, with TRBD1 identical over 7 bases. Germline CDR1 and CDR2: SQVTM and ANQGSEA. CDR3 length: 14 residues. V was clipped by 8 bases and J by 0 bases; unmatched bases: 10. CDR3 sequence: CSTWDSTYSYEQYF. The CDR3 DNA reads as TGCAGCACCTGGGACAGCACCTACTCCTACGAGCAGTACTTC.

This clonotype was found a few times. The chain links TRBV9 to TRBJ2-2; D uncertain. Trimming took 3 bases from V and 4 from J, leaving 16 bases between them. This CDR3 is built from 16 residues. CDR1 is SGDLS, CDR2 YYNGEE, per germline. CDR3 bases: TGTGCCAGCAGCGCTCAATACACCATGAGCACCGGGGAGCTGTTTTTT. Its protein is CASSAQYTMSTGELFF.

This clonotype was detected many times. This chain's CDR3 is CASSFRTGTYEQYF. CDR3 nucleotides: TGTGCCAGCAGTTTCCGGACAGGGACCTACGAGCAGTACTTC. The chain carries TRBV6-5 and TRBJ2-7; 8 bases agree with TRBD1. The germline CDR1 and CDR2 sequences are MNHEY and SVGAGI. The ends lost 4 bases at V and 2 bases at J; junction bases unmatched: 4. This CDR3 comprises 14 residues.

This clonotype was picked up many times. The chain joins TRBV7-9 to TRBJ1-1; possible D gene TRBD1, 5 bases. Germline values: CDR1 SEHNR, CDR2 FQNEAQ (reference sequence). V was pared by 6 bases and J by 0 bases, with 11 bases between. The length of the CDR3 is 14 residues. CDR3 region: CASRIEGLNTEAFF. Here the CDR3 DNA reads TGTGCCAGCAGGATTGAGGGACTGAACACTGAAGCTTTCTTT.